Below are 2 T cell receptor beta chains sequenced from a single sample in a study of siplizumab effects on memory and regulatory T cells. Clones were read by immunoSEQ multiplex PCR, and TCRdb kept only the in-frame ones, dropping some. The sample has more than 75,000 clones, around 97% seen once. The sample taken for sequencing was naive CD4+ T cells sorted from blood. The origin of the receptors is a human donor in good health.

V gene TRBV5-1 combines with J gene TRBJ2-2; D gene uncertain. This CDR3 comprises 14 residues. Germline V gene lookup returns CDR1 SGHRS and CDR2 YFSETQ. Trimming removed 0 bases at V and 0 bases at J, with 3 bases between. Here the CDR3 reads CASSLEPNTGELFF. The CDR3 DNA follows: TGCGCCAGCAGCTTGGAGCCGAACACCGGGGAGCTGTTTTTT.

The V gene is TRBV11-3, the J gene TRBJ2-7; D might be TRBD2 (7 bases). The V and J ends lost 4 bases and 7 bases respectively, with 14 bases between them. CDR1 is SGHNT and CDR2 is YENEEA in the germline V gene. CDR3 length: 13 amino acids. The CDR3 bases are TGTGCCAGCAGCTCACGGGGGGCCGGGGAGCAGTACTTC. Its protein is CASSSRGAGEQYF.